The 21 T cell receptor beta chains reported below all come from one sample, sequenced in a study of T cell repertoires in cytomegalovirus infection. TCRdb passed the reads through MiXCR, listing each CDR3 protein once. The sample has roughly 130,000 distinct CDR3 sequences, roughly 8.2% seen once; the top ten hold around 10%. The sequenced sample consisted of PBMCs. The receptors stem from a human donor in good health (CMV status not recorded). Some clones in this sample may be carry-over from other donors' samples.

This clonotype came up many times. J is TRBJ2-1 and V is TRBV7-9, with D possibly being TRBD2 (5 bases). The CDR3 contains 15 residues. Looked up from germline, CDR1 is SEHNR and CDR2 is FQNEAQ (reference sequence). Trimming shortened V by 5 bases and J by 0 bases, and 11 bases separated the two germline ends. The CDR3 reads CASSPRVNSYNEQFF. CDR3 nucleotide sequence: TGTGCCAGCAGCCCGCGGGTGAACTCCTACAATGAGCAGTTCTTC.

V is TRBV7-2 and J is TRBJ2-3; 9 nucleotides align to TRBD1. The germline V gene encodes CDR1 SGHTA and CDR2 FQGNSA. This CDR3 contains 16 residues. V lost 4 bases and J lost 3; bases outside the gene matches: 8. CDR3 protein: CASSSVGTGKTDTQYF. The CDR3 nucleotides are TGTGCCAGCAGCTCAGTCGGGACAGGGAAAACAGATACGCAGTATTTT.

In regard to this clonotype: A much larger clone lies a single base off, so this may be a read error. The rearrangement uses TRBV12-3 or TRBV12-4 and TRBJ2-5, with 7 bases lining up with TRBD1. This CDR3 has 15 amino acids. Germline trimming cut 5 bases from V and 4 bases from J; bases unmatched to any gene: 10. CDR3 DNA: TGTGCCAGCAGTCCAGGACAGGCACTCCGAGAGACCCAGTACTTC. Translation gives CASSPGQALRETQYF.

This clonotype was seen repeatedly, ten times or more. The chain's CDR3 is CASSLGRLAEAFF. The CDR3 nucleotides read TGTGCCAGCAGCTTGGGGCGACTAGCTGAAGCTTTCTTT. The chain employs TRBV7-2 and TRBJ1-1; possibly TRBD1 for D (5 bases). The CDR3 extends over 13 amino acids. CDR1 and CDR2 from the germline V gene are SGHTA and FQGNSA. Trimming cost V 3 bases and J 6 bases, with 11 bases left between them.

This clonotype was seen ten or more times. The gene calls are TRBV20-1 and TRBJ1-1, with D possibly being TRBD1 (6 bases). Looked up from germline, CDR1 is DFQATT and CDR2 is SNEGSKA (reference sequence). With 4 bases removed from V and 4 bases from J, the gap between germline ends came to 13 bases. The CDR3 is 13 residues long. The CDR3 coding sequence is TGCAGTGCTATTACAGGGAGAGGCACTGAAGCTTTCTTT. This codes for CSAITGRGTEAFF.

This clonotype turned up a few times. CDR3 region: CASRNLTPKGTGTHRSEAFF. The CDR3 region has the DNA TGTGCCAGCAGGAACCTAACTCCAAAGGGGACAGGGACTCATCGATCTGAAGCTTTCTTT. The V call is TRBV13, the J call TRBJ1-1; 9 nucleotides align to TRBD1. Germline V gene data show CDR1 as PRHDT and CDR2 as FYEKMQ (reference sequence). The CDR3 runs 20 residues. Trimming cost V 6 bases and J 6 bases; bases outside gene matches: 26. Looking up the rest from reference TRBV13 and TRBJ1-1 gives the full variable domain: AAGVIQSPRHLIKEKRETATLKCYPIPRHDTVYWYQQGPGQDPQFLISFYEKMQSDKGSIPDRFSAQQFSDYHSELNMSSLELGDSALYFCASRNLTPKGTGTHRSEAFFGQGTRLTVV.

This clonotype was recorded many times. This chain uses TRBV6-2 or TRBV6-3 with TRBJ2-3; D is uncertain. The CDR3 is made up of 12 amino acids. Trimming shortened V by 2 bases and J by 1 base, and 1 base separated the two germline ends. From germline, CDR1 is MNHEY and CDR2 SVGEGT. The CDR3 DNA reads TGTGCCAGCAGTTACCGCACAGATACGCAGTATTTT. This sequence encodes CASSYRTDTQYF.

This clonotype was counted many times. This rearrangement joins TRBV7-9 to TRBJ2-7; either TRBD1 or TRBD2 may fit D (5 bases each). The CDR3 is made up of 15 amino acids. The germline V and J ends were trimmed by 5 bases and 7 bases, with 21 bases remaining between them. Germline V CDR1 and CDR2: SEHNR, FQNEAQ (reference sequence). CDR3 DNA: TGTGCCAGCAGCCCAAACGGGACGTGGACGAGGGAGCAGTACTTC. Translated, it gives CASSPNGTWTREQYF.

The chain combines TRBV12-3 or TRBV12-4 with TRBJ1-4; 7 nucleotides line up with TRBD1. V dropped 7 bases and J dropped 7; count of bases not matched to a gene: 12. There are 15 residues in the CDR3. Here the CDR3 reads CASKLQGRMSEKLFF. CDR3 coding DNA: TGTGCCAGCAAATTACAGGGGCGGATGAGTGAAAAACTGTTTTTT.

This clonotype was observed at least ten times. This chain joins TRBV6-5 and TRBJ2-7; D not certain. This CDR3 comprises 11 residues. V shed 9 bases and J shed 0 bases, with 6 bases lying between them. Looked up from germline, CDR1 is MNHEY and CDR2 is SVGAGI. The DNA of the CDR3 is TGTGCCAGTAGAACCTCCTACGAGCAGTACTTC. Translating it yields CASRTSYEQYF.

This clonotype came up many times. This chain joins TRBV7-2 and TRBJ2-5, with TRBD1 matching 9 bases. This CDR3 region has 17 residues. The germline V gene encodes CDR1 SGHTA and CDR2 FQGNSA. Losses at the gene ends were 5 bases for V and 2 bases for J; bases not matched to a gene: 12. The CDR3 bases are TGTGCCAGCAGCCCTCCGACAGGGGGAAGGGGACAAGAGACCCAGTACTTC. Protein product: CASSPPTGGRGQETQYF.

In this sample, this clonotype turned up a few times. The genes are TRBV18 and TRBJ1-6; 7 nucleotides agree with TRBD1. This CDR3 is built from 14 residues. Germline V gives CDR1 KGHSH, CDR2 LQKENI. Losses at the gene ends were 6 bases for V and 6 bases for J; bases not matched to a gene: 5. The CDR3 loop is CASSTTGANSPLHF. The CDR3 region has the DNA TGTGCCAGCTCTACAACAGGGGCTAATTCACCCCTCCACTTT.

This clonotype was counted ten times or more. CDR3 sequence: CASSLGSGSGNTIYF. CDR3 nucleotides: TGCGCCAGCAGCTTGGGGTCTGGCTCTGGAAACACCATATATTTT. The chain has TRBV5-1 and TRBJ1-3, with D uncertain. The V gene lost 0 bases and the J gene lost 0 bases, with 7 bases spanning the gap. This CDR3 contains 15 residues. In germline, CDR1 is SGHRS, CDR2 YFSETQ.

This clonotype was detected many times. This rearrangement joins TRBV12-3 or TRBV12-4 to TRBJ2-3; 9 positions match TRBD2. CDR3 length: 18 residues. Trimming removed 4 bases from V and 0 bases from J; junction bases left unmatched: 11. CDR3 sequence reads: CASSSKRGADLSTDTQYF. CDR3 nucleotide sequence: TGTGCCAGCAGTTCCAAGCGGGGGGCTGATCTTAGCACAGATACGCAGTATTTT.

The table lists this clonotype with many counts. The chain joins TRBV20-1 to TRBJ2-6; weak D call: TRBD1 (5 bases). Germline V lookup: CDR1 DFQATT, CDR2 SNEGSKA (reference sequence). The CDR3 extends over 15 amino acids. The V gene lost 2 bases and the J gene lost 2 bases, with 10 bases spanning the gap. CDR3 DNA sequence: TGCAGTGCTAGAAACGTCAGGGCTGGGGCCAACGTCCTGACTTTC. Its translation: CSARNVRAGANVLTF.

This clonotype was seen repeatedly, ten times or more. The chain is built from TRBV7-2 and TRBJ1-6; perhaps TRBD1 as D (6 bases). The length of the CDR3 is 14 residues. CDR1 is SGHTA and CDR2 is FQGNSA in the germline V gene. Trimming took 3 bases from V and 7 from J, leaving 10 bases between them. The CDR3 loop is CASSFQGNNSPLHF. The CDR3 bases are TGTGCCAGCAGCTTTCAGGGGAACAATTCACCCCTCCACTTT.

This rearrangement joins TRBV15 to TRBJ1-1, with a weak D call TRBD1 (6 bases). The CDR3 runs 16 residues. The germline V and J ends were trimmed by 6 bases and 2 bases, with 19 bases remaining between them. Germline CDR1 LNHNV, CDR2 YYDKDF (reference sequence). CDR3 DNA: TGTGCCACCAGGATGAAACAGGGACCGGAAAACACTGAAGCTTTCTTT. This sequence encodes CATRMKQGPENTEAFF.

This clonotype was observed at least ten times. The J gene is TRBJ2-1, the V gene TRBV28, with 10 bases that match TRBD2. CDR3 length equals 15 residues. The trim removed 9 bases at V and 5 bases at J, leaving 10 bases unmatched. Germline CDR1 MDHEN, CDR2 SYDVKM. The chain's CDR3 is CASEAAGGTHNEQFF. In DNA form, the CDR3 reads TGTGCCAGTGAAGCAGCGGGGGGGACCCACAATGAGCAGTTCTTC.

This clonotype turned up a few times. The J gene is TRBJ2-1, the V gene TRBV5-1, with 7 bases that match TRBD1. Trimming at V came to 3 bases and at J to 4 bases, leaving 7 bases not matched to a gene. CDR3 length equals 15 residues. Germline CDR1 and CDR2: SGHRS and YFSETQ. CDR3 nucleotide sequence: TGCGCCAGCAGCTCCCGAACGGGACAGTACAATGAGCAGTTCTTC. Its translation is CASSSRTGQYNEQFF.

This clonotype was recorded at least ten times. In DNA form, the CDR3 reads TGTGCCAGCAGCTTAGGGGGTGAAGCTTTCTTT. Its protein is CASSLGGEAFF. The chain has TRBV7-2 and TRBJ1-1; D uncertain. This CDR3 is 11 amino acids long. The V and J ends lost 1 base and 7 bases respectively, with 4 bases between them. The germline V gene encodes CDR1 SGHTA and CDR2 FQGNSA.

This clonotype came up many times. The V call is TRBV18, the J call TRBJ1-6; D is perhaps TRBD1 (6 bases). This CDR3 region has 15 residues. V was shortened by 2 bases and J by 2 bases, with 7 bases between the two germline ends. Per germline, CDR1 KGHSH and CDR2 LQKENI. DNA for the CDR3: TGTGCCAGCTCACCAAAGGGGGCCTATAATTCACCCCTCCACTTT. It is translated as CASSPKGAYNSPLHF.